This is a list of T cell receptor beta chains from one sample in a study of blood T cells in healthy people across ages. TCRdb called the 5' RACE reads again in MiXCR, with one record for every CDR3 protein. The sample lists some 940,000 distinct CDR3 sequences; 25% to 35% were seen once. These data were also filed under a second study, of T cells of mothers and their children.

Material: blood. The receptor set was obtained from a middle-aged woman in good health. CDR3s include the opening cysteine and the closing phenylalanine or tryptophan. Each record gives: CDR3 protein, CDR3 DNA, D gene, V gene, J gene, CDR3 length, clone size. A D gene is named only where the DNA matches it firmly. Some rows have no size entry. The others give once, few or many, or a class for an expanded clone.

cdr3_aa: CASSTPQGKAFF
cdr3_nt: TGTGCCAGCAGCACCCCCCAGGGTAAAGCTTTCTTT
d_call: -
v_call: TRBV2
j_call: TRBJ1-1
cdr3_length: 12
clone_size: -

cdr3_aa: CASSPGGVSGANVLTF
cdr3_nt: TGCGCCAGCAGCCCAGGGGGGGTCTCTGGGGCCAACGTCCTGACTTTC
d_call: -
v_call: TRBV5-1
j_call: TRBJ2-6
cdr3_length: 16
clone_size: many

cdr3_aa: CASQGVKGGTEAFF
cdr3_nt: TGTGCCAGCCAAGGGGTAAAGGGGGGAACTGAAGCTTTCTTT
d_call: -
v_call: TRBV2
j_call: TRBJ1-1
cdr3_length: 14
clone_size: few

cdr3_aa: CAISEKGHEQFF
cdr3_nt: TGTGCCATCAGTGAGAAAGGGCATGAGCAGTTCTTC
d_call: -
v_call: TRBV10-3
j_call: TRBJ2-1
cdr3_length: 12
clone_size: few

cdr3_aa: CSGRDGYGYTF
cdr3_nt: TGCAGCGGTCGGGACGGCTATGGCTACACCTTC
d_call: -
v_call: TRBV29-1
j_call: TRBJ1-2
cdr3_length: 11
clone_size: many

cdr3_aa: CASSTTSYEQYF
cdr3_nt: TGTGCCAGCAGCACAACCTCCTACGAGCAGTACTTC
d_call: -
v_call: TRBV28
j_call: TRBJ2-7
cdr3_length: 12
clone_size: many

cdr3_aa: CASSEVSPGLGTRYF
cdr3_nt: TGTGCCAGCAGTGAAGTTTCGCCTGGTCTAGGGACCCGGTACTTC
d_call: -
v_call: TRBV2
j_call: TRBJ2-5
cdr3_length: 15
clone_size: -

cdr3_aa: CATSAQDRVADTQYF
cdr3_nt: TGTGCCACCAGTGCACAGGACAGGGTGGCAGATACGCAGTATTTT
d_call: TRBD1
v_call: TRBV24-1
j_call: TRBJ2-3
cdr3_length: 15
clone_size: few

cdr3_aa: CASSFSGGALGEQFF
cdr3_nt: TGTGCCAGCAGCTTTAGCGGGGGGGCCCTCGGTGAGCAGTTCTTC
d_call: TRBD2
v_call: TRBV7-8
j_call: TRBJ2-1
cdr3_length: 15
clone_size: -

cdr3_aa: CASSLSRTGNEQFF
cdr3_nt: TGTGCCAGCAGCTTATCCCGGACAGGGAATGAGCAGTTCTTC
d_call: TRBD1
v_call: TRBV7-3
j_call: TRBJ2-1
cdr3_length: 14
clone_size: few

cdr3_aa: CASSLGGRVAFF
cdr3_nt: TGTGCCAGCAGCTTAGGAGGCAGGGTGGCTTTCTTT
d_call: -
v_call: TRBV7-8
j_call: TRBJ1-1
cdr3_length: 12
clone_size: -

cdr3_aa: CASTFPTGLSGANVLTF
cdr3_nt: TGTGCCAGCACCTTTCCCACAGGGCTCTCTGGGGCCAACGTCCTGACTTTC
d_call: -
v_call: TRBV11-2
j_call: TRBJ2-6
cdr3_length: 17
clone_size: few

cdr3_aa: CSARFSQGGGGYTF
cdr3_nt: TGCAGTGCTAGGTTTTCACAAGGGGGAGGCGGCTACACCTTC
d_call: -
v_call: TRBV20-1
j_call: TRBJ1-2
cdr3_length: 14
clone_size: -

cdr3_aa: CASRSHRDYGYTF
cdr3_nt: TGTGCCAGCAGATCCCACAGGGACTATGGCTACACCTTC
d_call: -
v_call: TRBV9
j_call: TRBJ1-2
cdr3_length: 13
clone_size: -

cdr3_aa: CSARDVGVGTEAFF
cdr3_nt: TGCAGTGCTAGAGATGTTGGGGTTGGTACTGAAGCTTTCTTT
d_call: -
v_call: TRBV20-1
j_call: TRBJ1-1
cdr3_length: 14
clone_size: few

cdr3_aa: CASRRAGQPEAFF
cdr3_nt: TGTGCCAGTAGGCGAGCGGGACAACCTGAAGCTTTCTTT
d_call: -
v_call: TRBV19
j_call: TRBJ1-1
cdr3_length: 13
clone_size: few

cdr3_aa: CATRGDRNYGYTF
cdr3_nt: TGTGCCACCAGGGGGGACAGGAACTATGGCTACACCTTC
d_call: TRBD1
v_call: TRBV24-1
j_call: TRBJ1-2
cdr3_length: 13
clone_size: -

cdr3_aa: CASSEANQDTQYF
cdr3_nt: TGTGCCAGCAGTGAAGCGAACCAAGATACGCAGTATTTT
d_call: -
v_call: TRBV6-1
j_call: TRBJ2-3
cdr3_length: 13
clone_size: -

cdr3_aa: CASSVAGNGGIQYF
cdr3_nt: TGTGCCAGCAGCGTAGCGGGGAACGGAGGCATTCAGTACTTC
d_call: -
v_call: TRBV9
j_call: TRBJ2-4
cdr3_length: 14
clone_size: many

cdr3_aa: CASTTGGFVTDTQYF
cdr3_nt: TGCGCCAGCACTACCGGGGGCTTCGTCACAGATACGCAGTATTTT
d_call: -
v_call: TRBV5-1
j_call: TRBJ2-3
cdr3_length: 15
clone_size: -

cdr3_aa: CASSLVSGGNTEAFF
cdr3_nt: TGTGCCAGCAGCTTAGTCTCAGGGGGCAACACTGAAGCTTTCTTT
d_call: TRBD1
v_call: TRBV7-6
j_call: TRBJ1-1
cdr3_length: 15
clone_size: many

cdr3_aa: CASSQVHIKGQGRETQYF
cdr3_nt: TGTGCCAGCAGCCAAGTTCATATCAAGGGACAGGGAAGGGAGACCCAGTACTTC
d_call: TRBD1
v_call: TRBV3-1
j_call: TRBJ2-5
cdr3_length: 18
clone_size: many

cdr3_aa: CSVSNFTGVYEQYF
cdr3_nt: TGCAGCGTTTCCAATTTTACCGGGGTCTACGAGCAGTACTTC
d_call: -
v_call: TRBV29-1
j_call: TRBJ2-7
cdr3_length: 14
clone_size: many

cdr3_aa: CASSFGGFSGELFF
cdr3_nt: TGTGCCAGCAGCTTCGGAGGTTTCTCCGGGGAGCTGTTTTTT
d_call: -
v_call: TRBV7-2
j_call: TRBJ2-2
cdr3_length: 14
clone_size: -

cdr3_aa: CASREDRGLTEAFF
cdr3_nt: TGTGCCAGCAGAGAGGACAGGGGGCTCACTGAAGCTTTCTTT
d_call: TRBD1
v_call: TRBV6-5
j_call: TRBJ1-1
cdr3_length: 14
clone_size: few

cdr3_aa: CASTNRRLNTEAFF
cdr3_nt: TGTGCCAGCACAAACAGAAGACTGAACACTGAAGCTTTCTTT
d_call: -
v_call: TRBV2
j_call: TRBJ1-1
cdr3_length: 14
clone_size: few

cdr3_aa: CASSPRVIGTLGEQYF
cdr3_nt: TGTGCCAGCAGTCCTAGGGTTATAGGTACCTTAGGGGAGCAGTACTTC
d_call: -
v_call: TRBV27
j_call: TRBJ2-7
cdr3_length: 16
clone_size: many

cdr3_aa: CASSLAGLSFTDTQYF
cdr3_nt: TGTGCCAGCAGCTTAGCGGGTCTGTCCTTCACAGATACGCAGTATTTT
d_call: -
v_call: TRBV7-2
j_call: TRBJ2-3
cdr3_length: 16
clone_size: few

cdr3_aa: CASSQPRQDRGEQYF
cdr3_nt: TGTGCCAGCAGTCAACCAAGACAAGACAGGGGCGAGCAGTACTTC
d_call: TRBD1
v_call: TRBV28
j_call: TRBJ2-7
cdr3_length: 15
clone_size: -

cdr3_aa: CASSEKPTGRQETQYF
cdr3_nt: TGCGCCAGCAGCGAGAAACCTACAGGGCGTCAAGAGACTCAGTACTTC
d_call: -
v_call: TRBV5-1
j_call: TRBJ2-5
cdr3_length: 16
clone_size: -

cdr3_aa: CASSLSQGRGNEKLFF
cdr3_nt: TGCGCCAGCAGCTTGAGCCAGGGAAGGGGAAATGAAAAACTGTTTTTT
d_call: -
v_call: TRBV5-1
j_call: TRBJ1-4
cdr3_length: 16
clone_size: few

cdr3_aa: CASSPFAGGGSYGYTF
cdr3_nt: TGTGCCAGCAGCCCTTTCGCAGGGGGCGGCAGCTATGGCTACACCTTC
d_call: TRBD1
v_call: TRBV14
j_call: TRBJ1-2
cdr3_length: 16
clone_size: once

cdr3_aa: CASSYSGWTGDHEQYF
cdr3_nt: TGTGCCAGCAGTTACTCGGGTTGGACAGGGGACCACGAGCAGTACTTC
d_call: TRBD1
v_call: TRBV6-5
j_call: TRBJ2-7
cdr3_length: 16
clone_size: -